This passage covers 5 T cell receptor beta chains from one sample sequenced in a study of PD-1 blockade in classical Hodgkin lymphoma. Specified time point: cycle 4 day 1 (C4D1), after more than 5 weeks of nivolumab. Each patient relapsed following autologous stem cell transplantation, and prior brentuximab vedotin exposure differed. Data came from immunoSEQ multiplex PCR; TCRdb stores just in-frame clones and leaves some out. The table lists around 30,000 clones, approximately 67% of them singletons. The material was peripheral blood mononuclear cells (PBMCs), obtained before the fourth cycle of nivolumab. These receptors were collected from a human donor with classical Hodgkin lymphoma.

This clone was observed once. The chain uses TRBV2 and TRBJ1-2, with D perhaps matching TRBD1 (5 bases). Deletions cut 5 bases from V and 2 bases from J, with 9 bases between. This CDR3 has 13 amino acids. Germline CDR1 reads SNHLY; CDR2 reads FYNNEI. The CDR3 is CASSLQENYGYTF. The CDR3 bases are TGTGCCAGCAGTTTACAGGAGAACTATGGCTACACCTTC.

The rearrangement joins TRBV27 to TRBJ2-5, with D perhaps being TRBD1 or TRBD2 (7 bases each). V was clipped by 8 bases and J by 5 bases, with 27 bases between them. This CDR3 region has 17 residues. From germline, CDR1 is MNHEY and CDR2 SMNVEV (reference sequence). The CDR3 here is CASGSMTGPGRVETQYF. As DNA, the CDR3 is TGTGCCAGCGGGAGCATGACAGGGCCAGGGAGGGTGGAGACCCAGTACTTC.

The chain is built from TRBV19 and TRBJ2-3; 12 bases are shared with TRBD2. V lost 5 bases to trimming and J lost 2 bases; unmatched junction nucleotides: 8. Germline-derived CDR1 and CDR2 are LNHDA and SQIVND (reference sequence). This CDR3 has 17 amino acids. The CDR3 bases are TGTGCCAGTAGTGCCCGGACTAGCGGGATCCTCACAGATACGCAGTATTTT. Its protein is CASSARTSGILTDTQYF.

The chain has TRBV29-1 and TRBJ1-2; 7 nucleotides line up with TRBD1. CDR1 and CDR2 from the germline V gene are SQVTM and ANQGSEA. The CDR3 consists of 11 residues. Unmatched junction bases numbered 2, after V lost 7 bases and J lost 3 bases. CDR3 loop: CSAGGDYGYTF. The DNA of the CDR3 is TGCAGCGCAGGGGGGGACTATGGCTACACCTTC.

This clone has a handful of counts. The CDR3 DNA is TGTGCCAGCAGCTTAGACAGGGATGGATATGGCTACACCTTC. This sequence encodes CASSLDRDGYGYTF. The chain is built from TRBV5-4 and TRBJ1-2, with 7 bases fitting TRBD1. This CDR3 comprises 14 residues. After removal of 2 bases from V and 5 bases from J, the junction contained 6 bases not matched to a gene. The germline CDR1 and CDR2 sequences are SGHNT and YYREEE (reference sequence).